The 30 T cell receptor beta chains listed next were all sequenced from one sample in a study of a mutant IDH1 vaccine in newly diagnosed glioma. These TCRs' antigens remain unknown. Method: immunoSEQ multiplex PCR; TCRdb's copy keeps in-frame clones and lacks some. The sample has roughly 60,000 clones, more than 80% seen once. Time point of the sample: week 35, safety follow-up. One vaccine dose held 300 ug of mutant IDH1 20-mer peptide and came with topical imiquimod. Sequencing was performed on PBMCs, taken from a glioma patient whose treatment included an IDH1 peptide vaccine. These receptors all come from a man in his forties or fifties with glioma.

This chain joins TRBV4-3 and TRBJ2-7, with TRBD1 as a possible D gene (5 bases). Germline-derived CDR1 and CDR2 are LGHNA and YSLEER. The CDR3 covers 14 residues. V was pared by 1 base and J by 3 bases, with 10 bases between. The CDR3 DNA is TGCGCCAGCAGCCAAGGACAGAGAGTCTACGAGCAGTACTTC. Translating it yields CASSQGQRVYEQYF.

In its sample, this clone was seen once. The chain carries TRBV21-1 and TRBJ1-5; the DNA was not used to check the table's D call, TRBD1. TRBV21-1 is deemed a pseudogene. The CDR3 spans 13 residues. The CDR3 nucleotides are TGTGCCAGGACCAGACAGGGGGGTCAGCCCCAGCATTTT. It encodes CARTRQGGQPQHF.

V usage is TRBV2 and J usage is TRBJ2-2; TRBD2 aligns across 12 bases. CDR1 and CDR2 (germline): SNHLY, FYNNEI. The CDR3 loop spans 16 amino acids. The V segment lost 6 bases and the J segment 8 bases; nucleotides outside the gene matches: 10. This CDR3 reads CASRTELAGGGGELFF. The CDR3 coding sequence is TGTGCCAGCAGGACTGAACTAGCGGGAGGCGGTGGGGAGCTGTTTTTT.

The chain employs TRBV28 and TRBJ1-2; 8 positions match TRBD1. V was pared by 10 bases and J by 11 bases, with 15 bases of the junction left unmatched. CDR1 is MDHEN, CDR2 SYDVKM, per germline. This CDR3 has 13 amino acids. Here the CDR3 DNA reads TGTGCCATCGATGCCCGGGGGGACAGGAGATACACCTTC. Translating gives CAIDARGDRRYTF.

The chain joins TRBV28 to TRBJ1-4, with D maybe TRBD1 (6 bases). This CDR3 has 16 amino acids. The V and J ends lost 2 bases and 6 bases respectively, with 16 bases between them. The germline V gene has CDR1 MDHEN and CDR2 SYDVKM. In DNA form, the CDR3 reads TGTGCCAGCAGTTTAGGGCTAGGGGGAATGGATGAAAAACTGTTTTTT. The encoded protein is CASSLGLGGMDEKLFF.

The chain employs TRBV27 and TRBJ2-2, with 8 bases that match TRBD2. J lost 3 bases, V lost 6 bases, and 6 bases had no gene match. The CDR3 totals 15 residues. Germline V gene sequence: CDR1 MNHEY, CDR2 SMNVEV (reference sequence). CDR3 region: CASRTSGRDTGELFF. CDR3 nucleotides: TGTGCCAGCAGGACAAGCGGGAGAGACACCGGGGAGCTGTTTTTT.

This clone was recorded once. J is TRBJ1-1 and V is TRBV29-1; tentatively, D is TRBD1 (6 bases). This CDR3 is built from 13 residues. Per the germline V gene, CDR1 is SQVTM and CDR2 is ANQGSEA. The germline V and J ends were trimmed by 7 bases and 5 bases, with 17 bases remaining between them. The CDR3, as DNA: TGCAGCGGGGACGGGGGGGCAAGGACTGAAGCTTTCTTT. This gives the protein CSGDGGARTEAFF.

The chain has TRBV7-6 and TRBJ2-2; D remains ambiguous. V was trimmed by 3 bases and J by 6 bases, leaving 5 bases between them. This CDR3 has 12 residues. Looked up from germline, CDR1 is SGHVS and CDR2 is FNYEAQ. The CDR3 loop is CASSLDPGELFF. In nucleotides, the CDR3 is TGTGCCAGCAGCTTGGACCCCGGGGAGCTGTTTTTT.

This chain uses TRBV10-3 with TRBJ2-1, with 8 positions matching TRBD2. After removal of 4 bases from V and 10 bases from J, the junction contained 3 bases not matched to a gene. Germline assignment: CDR1 ENHRY and CDR2 SYGVKD. The CDR3 is 12 residues long. The CDR3 loop reads CAISGLAGEQFF. DNA for the CDR3: TGTGCCATCAGTGGCTTAGCGGGGGAGCAGTTCTTC.

V usage is TRBV11-2 and J usage is TRBJ2-5, with D perhaps matching TRBD1 or TRBD2 (5 bases each). This CDR3 region has 14 residues. Looked up from germline, CDR1 is SGHAT and CDR2 is FQNNGV. Trimming removed 0 bases at V and 4 bases at J, with 9 bases between. Written as DNA, the CDR3 is TGTGCCAGCAGCTTAGATGCAGGGACAGAGACCCAGTACTTC. This gives the protein CASSLDAGTETQYF.

The J gene is TRBJ1-2, the V gene TRBV7-9; D uncertain. The V and J ends lost 2 bases and 2 bases respectively, with 9 bases between them. This CDR3 spans 14 amino acids. Germline V lookup: CDR1 SEHNR, CDR2 FQNEAQ (reference sequence). CDR3 DNA sequence: TGTGCCAGCAGCTTACGTGAGGGCAACTATGGCTACACCTTC. Its protein product is CASSLREGNYGYTF.

V gene TRBV10-3 combines with J gene TRBJ2-7; D remains ambiguous. Germline V gives CDR1 ENHRY, CDR2 SYGVKD. The ends were cut back, 10 bases at V and 0 bases at J, with 10 bases in the middle. The length of the CDR3 is 12 residues. CDR3 in amino acids: CATGGSSYEQYF. The DNA for the CDR3 is TGTGCCACGGGCGGAAGCTCCTACGAGCAGTACTTC.

This clone is a singleton in its sample. The V gene is TRBV5-4, the J gene TRBJ2-7; 12 nucleotides align to TRBD1. This CDR3 has 13 amino acids. V dropped 3 bases and J dropped 7; count of bases not matched to a gene: 2. In germline, CDR1 is SGHNT, CDR2 YYREEE (reference sequence). Here the CDR3 reads CASSWDRGLEQYF. The CDR3 nucleotides read TGTGCCAGCAGCTGGGACAGGGGGCTTGAGCAGTACTTC.

This chain uses TRBV5-4 with TRBJ1-2, with TRBD1 matching over 8 bases. The V gene's germline CDR1 is SGHNT and CDR2 YYREEE (reference sequence). The CDR3 loop spans 14 amino acids. The junction had 2 bases not matched to a gene; V was cut back by 0 bases and J by 4 bases. The CDR3 bases are TGTGCCAGCAGCTTGGACAGGGGGTCCTATGGCTACACCTTC. Encoded protein: CASSLDRGSYGYTF.

The V and J genes are TRBV21-1 and TRBJ1-6; the table's D call of TRBD1 was not tested on the DNA. TRBV21-1 is tagged as a pseudogene. This CDR3 has 18 amino acids. The CDR3 DNA reads as TGTGCCAGCAGCAAAGGCCGACAGGGTGGCTCCTATAATTCACCCCTCCACTTT. Its protein is CASSKGRQGGSYNSPLHF.

The chain is built from TRBV18 and TRBJ1-1, with D maybe TRBD1 (6 bases). Per the germline V gene, CDR1 is KGHSH and CDR2 is LQKENI. Deletions cut 2 bases from V and 5 bases from J, with 24 bases between. The CDR3 extends over 18 amino acids. CDR3 sequence (DNA): TGTGCCAGCTCACCAATCACCTCCACAGGGACCCACTGGACTGAAGCTTTCTTT. Protein sequence: CASSPITSTGTHWTEAFF.

The V call is TRBV27, the J call TRBJ1-5; 7 bases are shared with TRBD1. This CDR3 is 12 amino acids long. Looked up from germline, CDR1 is MNHEY and CDR2 is SMNVEV (reference sequence). V gave up 8 bases and J gave up 11 bases; unmatched junction bases: 9. Written as DNA, the CDR3 is TGTGCCAGCCGAACAGGGGCCGGGGCCCAGCATTTT. Its protein product is CASRTGAGAQHF.

This clone was recorded only once. The V call is TRBV6-1, the J call TRBJ2-3; D is perhaps TRBD1 (6 bases). V was trimmed by 2 bases and J by 0 bases, leaving 9 bases between them. Per germline, CDR1 MNHNS and CDR2 SASEGT. The CDR3 totals 15 residues. As DNA, the CDR3 is TGTGCCAGCAGTGAACAGGGGTTGAGCACAGATACGCAGTATTTT. Its translation is CASSEQGLSTDTQYF.

This clone was seen just once. The J gene is TRBJ2-1, the V gene TRBV9, with 8 bases lining up with TRBD2. Per germline, CDR1 SGDLS and CDR2 YYNGEE. Losses at the gene ends were 3 bases for V and 1 base for J; bases not matched to a gene: 12. The CDR3 runs to 18 residues. CDR3 in amino acids: CASSAGLAQGVSYNEQFF. DNA of the CDR3: TGTGCCAGCAGCGCAGGACTAGCCCAAGGCGTATCCTACAATGAGCAGTTCTTC.

The rearrangement joins TRBV19 to TRBJ1-1; D is possibly TRBD1 (5 bases). Trimming shortened V by 1 base and J by 12 bases, and 12 bases separated the two germline ends. The CDR3 sequence is 12 residues long. The germline gives CDR1 LNHDA, CDR2 SQIVND (reference sequence). CDR3 DNA sequence: TGTGCCAGTAGTATAGGGGGCCGGGGCCCTTTCTTT. This gives the protein CASSIGGRGPFF.

The chain is built from TRBV5-1 and TRBJ1-1; a weak D match, TRBD1 (6 bases). Trimming left V 7 bases short and J 5 bases short, with 15 bases between. This CDR3 is 13 amino acids long. The V gene's germline CDR1 is SGHRS and CDR2 YFSETQ. The CDR3 nucleotides are TGCGCCAGCGGGATACAGGGAAGAACTGAAGCTTTCTTT. Amino acids: CASGIQGRTEAFF.

The chain recombines TRBV11-2 with TRBJ1-2, with D possibly TRBD1 on 6 matching bases. Trimming took 4 bases from V and 0 from J, leaving 12 bases between them. The CDR3 runs to 15 residues. Germline CDR1 reads SGHAT; CDR2 reads FQNNGV. The CDR3 reads CASSWEGGSNYGYTF. Here the CDR3 DNA reads TGTGCCAGCAGCTGGGAGGGGGGTTCTAACTATGGCTACACCTTC.

This chain joins TRBV7-9 and TRBJ1-5, with 9 bases identical to TRBD1. The junction had 6 bases not matched to a gene; V was cut back by 5 bases and J by 7 bases. CDR1 is SEHNR and CDR2 is FQNEAQ in the germline V gene (reference sequence). The CDR3 extends over 14 amino acids. The CDR3 reads CASSPGQGGQPQHF. The CDR3 DNA follows: TGTGCCAGCAGCCCGGGACAGGGCGGCCAGCCCCAGCATTTT.

To note about this clone: Other DNA sequences in this specimen translate into the identical CDR3. This chain connects TRBV7-2 to TRBJ2-3, with D hard to call. Trimming removed 4 bases from V and 0 bases from J, with 2 bases in between. The germline V gene has CDR1 SGHTA and CDR2 FQGNSA. The CDR3 is made up of 12 amino acids. CDR3: CASSYSTDTQYF. CDR3 bases: TGTGCCAGCAGCTACAGCACAGATACGCAGTATTTT.

This chain connects TRBV15 to TRBJ2-7, with D possibly being TRBD1 or TRBD2 (5 bases each). The ends were cut back, 4 bases at V and 2 bases at J, with 12 bases in the middle. CDR3 length: 14 residues. Looked up from germline, CDR1 is LNHNV and CDR2 is YYDKDF (reference sequence). As DNA, the CDR3 is TGTGCCACCAGCATAGGGACGGTTACCTACGAGCAGTACTTC. It specifies CATSIGTVTYEQYF. The variable domain in full, completed from reference TRBV15 and TRBJ2-7, reads DAMVIQNPRYQVTQFGKPVTLSCSQTLNHNVMYWYQQKSSQAPKLLFHYYDKDFNNEADTPDNFQSRRPNTSFCFLDIRSPGLGDTAMYLCATSIGTVTYEQYFGPGTRLTVT.

The rearrangement uses TRBV5-1 and TRBJ2-2; D gene unclear. The length of the CDR3 is 15 residues. Germline CDR1 reads SGHRS; CDR2 reads YFSETQ. V was pared by 0 bases and J by 4 bases, with 10 bases between. The DNA of the CDR3 is TGCGCCAGCAGCTTGGATTTGGGCGGCACCGGGGAGCTGTTTTTT. It is translated as CASSLDLGGTGELFF.

V usage is TRBV19 and J usage is TRBJ1-1; perhaps TRBD1 as D (5 bases). Germline loops: CDR1 LNHDA, CDR2 SQIVND (reference sequence). The CDR3 has 16 residues. The CDR3 reads CATTLSATVMNTEAFF. The DNA for the CDR3 is TGTGCTACTACGTTGAGTGCGACAGTCATGAACACTGAAGCTTTCTTT.

The chain uses TRBV28 and TRBJ2-7; D is uncertain. Germline CDR1 MDHEN, CDR2 SYDVKM. Trimming left V 2 bases short and J 4 bases short, with 6 bases between. The length of the CDR3 is 12 residues. The CDR3 spells CASSLGAYEQYF. In DNA, the CDR3 is TGTGCCAGCAGTTTAGGAGCGTACGAGCAGTACTTC.

V gene TRBV9 combines with J gene TRBJ2-5; unclear D gene. Germline V gene data show CDR1 as SGDLS and CDR2 as YYNGEE. The CDR3 is 15 residues long. Trimming shortened V by 0 bases and J by 2 bases, and 11 bases separated the two germline ends. The CDR3 sequence: CASSVGDTAQETQYF. The CDR3 coding sequence is TGTGCCAGCAGCGTAGGTGACACCGCACAAGAGACCCAGTACTTC. Full variable domain (rest looked up from reference TRBV9 and TRBJ2-5): DSGVTQTPKHLITATGQRVTLRCSPRSGDLSVYWYQQSLDQGLQFLIQYYNGEERAKGNILERFSAQQFPDLHSELNLSSLELGDSALYFCASSVGDTAQETQYFGPGTRLLVL.

This clone counts as medium-sized. The rearrangement joins TRBV18 to TRBJ1-1, with D maybe TRBD1 (6 bases). V was clipped by 5 bases and J by 5 bases, with 12 bases between them. This CDR3 has 13 residues. Germline V gene lookup returns CDR1 KGHSH and CDR2 LQKENI. CDR3 amino acids: CASSGTGRTEAFF. CDR3 nucleotide sequence: TGTGCCAGCTCAGGAACAGGGCGTACTGAAGCTTTCTTT.